The clone carrying this T cell receptor (beta chain) turned up a few times. PCR was performed a second time for about 7 to 11 cycles using a sample-barcoded 5' primer and a J-beta primer mix. TCRdb itself ran the 5' RACE reads through MiXCR, one entry per CDR3 protein. The table lists about 1.4 million distinct CDR3 sequences, roughly 59% of them singletons. The CDR3 has 12 amino acids. Germline assignment: CDR1 SGHRS and CDR2 YFSETQ. V was pared by 0 bases and J by 7 bases, with 4 bases between. This sample is drawn from a study of blood T cells in healthy people across ages. Sequencing was carried out using blood. This receptor was obtained from a man between 18 and 29 years old in good health. The gene calls are TRBV5-1 and TRBJ1-4; D is unclear. CDR3 amino acids: CASSLDAEKLFF. Here the CDR3 DNA reads TGCGCCAGCAGCTTGGACGCTGAAAAACTGTTTTTT. Variable domain in full (rest from reference TRBV5-1 and TRBJ1-4): KAGVTQTPRYLIKTRGQQVTLSCSPISGHRSVSWYQQTPGQGLQFLFEYFSETQRNKGNFPGRFSGRQFSNSRSEMNVSTLELGDSALYLCASSLDAEKLFFGSGTQLSVL.